A single sample gave rise to the 22 T cell receptor beta chains below, sequenced in a study of shared T cell receptors in the human thymus. The protocol was immunoSEQ multiplex PCR, while the TCRdb copy is restricted to in-frame clones and leaves out a portion. The sample includes hundreds of thousands of clones, 70% to 90% seen only once; the top ten take about 0.011%. These data also featured in a second study, about human thymus T cells.

Sequencing was done on a sample of thymocytes. All receptors come from a girl under three years old with a congenital heart defect.

V gene TRBV15 combines with J gene TRBJ1-5; a weak D match, TRBD1 (6 bases). Between the trimmed V and J ends, which lost 3 bases and 6 bases, there was a span of 18 bases. Germline V gene sequence: CDR1 LNHNV, CDR2 YYDKDF (reference sequence). The CDR3 length is 16 residues. The DNA for the CDR3 is TGTGCCACCAGCAGCAATAACAGGGTCCACTTTCAGCCCCAGCATTTT. Residues: CATSSNNRVHFQPQHF.

This chain links TRBV2 with TRBJ1-2; tentatively, D is TRBD1 (6 bases). Trimming stripped 6 bases from V and 6 bases from J, with 14 bases between. The length of the CDR3 is 13 residues. Germline CDR1 is SNHLY and CDR2 is FYNNEI. CDR3 nucleotides: TGTGCCAGCAGGGAGACCACAGGGAATGGCTACACCTTC. Amino acid sequence: CASRETTGNGYTF.

About this clone: At one end, the junction sequence differs from germline, possibly due to a read error. This sequence joins TRBV5-6 and TRBJ2-2; 10 nucleotides agree with TRBD1. Germline V CDR1 and CDR2: SGHDT, YYEEEE. This CDR3 contains 16 residues. This CDR3 reads CASSSSGQGNAGELFF. CDR3 sequence (DNA): TGTGCCAGCAGCTCCTCGGGACAGGGGAACGCCGGGGAGCTGTTTTTT.

The chain recombines TRBV19 with TRBJ1-1; D is uncertain. V shed 7 bases and J shed 1 base, with 7 bases lying between them. Germline V gene data show CDR1 as LNHDA and CDR2 as SQIVND (reference sequence). The CDR3 covers 12 residues. The CDR3 coding sequence is TGTGCCAGTATCGCAGGGAACACTGAAGCTTTCTTT. Translating it yields CASIAGNTEAFF.

Of note for this clone: One end of the junction fails to match germline, which may point to a read error. For the CDR3, the DNA is TGTGCCAGCAGCAAAGATTGTGGGCGACCCCGGGGGGGCTACACCTTC. This encodes CASSKDCGRPRGGYTF. The V and J genes are TRBV14 and TRBJ1-2, with a possible D match to TRBD1 (5 bases). Germline V CDR1 and CDR2: SGHDN, FVKESK. CDR3 length equals 16 residues.

V and J are TRBV15 and TRBJ1-6; perhaps TRBD1 as D (5 bases). The CDR3 covers 20 residues. Germline-derived CDR1 and CDR2 are LNHNV and YYDKDF (reference sequence). Trimming took off 1 base at V and 10 bases at J, with 29 bases between the two ends. In DNA form, the CDR3 reads TGTGCCACCAGCAGAGGCGAACCGCTTTACCGGGACTTTACCCAATCACCCCTCCACTTT. Its protein product is CATSRGEPLYRDFTQSPLHF.

CDR3 bases: TGTGCCAGCAGCGCAGACGGGGGAGAGACAACTAATGAAAAACTGTTTTTT. It yields the protein CASSADGGETTNEKLFF. V and J are TRBV11-2 and TRBJ1-4; the D gene is possibly TRBD1 (5 bases). V lost 5 bases, J lost 0 bases, and 16 bases lay in between. CDR3 length: 17 residues. CDR1 and CDR2 from the germline V gene are SGHAT and FQNNGV.

The chain employs TRBV4-1 and TRBJ2-3; possibly TRBD2 for D (6 bases). Deletions cut 1 base from V and 3 bases from J, with 23 bases between. This CDR3 contains 19 residues. Germline lookup yields CDR1 MGHRA and CDR2 YSYEKL. The CDR3 loop reads CASSQVRDSKVGRTDTQYF. The CDR3 DNA reads TGCGCCAGCAGCCAAGTCCGGGACTCCAAGGTGGGGCGGACAGATACGCAGTATTTT.

This chain links TRBV7-9 with TRBJ1-2, with 7 positions matching TRBD1. Germline V CDR1 and CDR2: SEHNR, FQNEAQ (reference sequence). The CDR3 extends over 16 amino acids. The J segment lost 4 bases and the V segment lost 5 bases, leaving 13 bases of the junction unmatched. CDR3 sequence reads: CASSGTGARTLYGYTF. The CDR3 DNA reads TGTGCCAGCAGCGGCACAGGGGCCCGAACGCTCTATGGCTACACCTTC.

This chain connects TRBV11-2 to TRBJ2-5; 11 nucleotides align to TRBD2. The CDR3 is 15 amino acids. The germline gives CDR1 SGHAT, CDR2 FQNNGV. Trimming cost V 5 bases and J 4 bases; bases outside gene matches: 6. The CDR3 sequence is CASSTPGLAVETQYF. CDR3 coding DNA: TGTGCCAGCAGCACTCCGGGACTAGCGGTAGAGACCCAGTACTTC.

The V call is TRBV5-1, the J call TRBJ1-6, with D hard to call. The length of the CDR3 is 15 residues. Deletions cut 1 base from V and 4 bases from J, with 9 bases between. Germline CDR1 reads SGHRS; CDR2 reads YFSETQ. The CDR3 region has the DNA TGCGCCAGCAGCTTGCCCTTGAGGTATAATTCACCCCTCCACTTT. Its protein product is CASSLPLRYNSPLHF.

The chain couples TRBV2 to TRBJ1-3, with D possibly matching TRBD1 (5 bases). V lost 6 bases to trimming and J lost 4 bases, with 19 bases between them. Germline V gives CDR1 SNHLY, CDR2 FYNNEI. CDR3 length: 16 amino acids. Here the CDR3 reads CASRESGRGSGNTIYF. The DNA of the CDR3 is TGTGCCAGCAGGGAATCGGGGAGGGGTTCCGGAAACACCATATATTTT. Drawing the rest from reference TRBV2 and TRBJ1-3, the complete variable domain is EPEVTQTPSHQVTQMGQEVILRCVPISNHLYFYWYRQILGQKVEFLVSFYNNEISEKSEIFDDQFSVERPDGSNFTLKIRSTKLEDSAMYFCASRESGRGSGNTIYFGEGSWLTVV.

This chain uses TRBV5-4 with TRBJ1-2; maybe TRBD1 (5 bases). Trimming took 1 base from V and 2 from J, leaving 9 bases between them. This CDR3 is 14 amino acids long. Germline V gives CDR1 SGHNT, CDR2 YYREEE (reference sequence). CDR3 DNA sequence: TGTGCCAGCAGCTTGAGGCAGGGAAACTATGGCTACACCTTC. Translating gives CASSLRQGNYGYTF.

This chain uses TRBV7-9 with TRBJ1-1; D remains unclear. Germline V CDR1 and CDR2: SEHNR, FQNEAQ (reference sequence). The CDR3 has 13 amino acids. V lost 4 bases and J lost 1, with 7 bases in between. This CDR3 is CASSYGENTEAFF. The CDR3 DNA reads TGTGCCAGCAGCTACGGGGAGAACACTGAAGCTTTCTTT.

The V call is TRBV11-3, the J call TRBJ2-7, with D hard to call. Germline V CDR1 and CDR2: SGHNT, YENEEA. The CDR3 consists of 15 residues. The V end lost 6 bases, the J end lost 1 base, and 16 bases lay between the germline ends. CDR3: CASRPENFTSYEQYF. In DNA form, the CDR3 reads TGTGCCAGCAGACCCGAAAACTTCACTTCCTACGAGCAGTACTTC.

The rearrangement links TRBV7-2 to TRBJ1-4, with D possibly TRBD1 on 6 matching bases. Germline-derived CDR1 and CDR2 are SGHTA and FQGNSA. The CDR3 runs to 14 residues. V lost 6 bases, J lost 3 bases, and 11 bases lay in between. Here the CDR3 reads CASSPGQPNEKLFF. For the CDR3, the DNA is TGTGCCAGCAGTCCCGGACAGCCTAATGAAAAACTGTTTTTT.

The V and J genes are TRBV19 and TRBJ2-5; TRBD2 agrees at 8 bases. The CDR3 spans 15 residues. Germline V gene data show CDR1 as LNHDA and CDR2 as SQIVND (reference sequence). Trimming cost V 6 bases and J 5 bases; bases outside gene matches: 11. CDR3 region: CASRPGGDGLETQYF. The CDR3, as DNA: TGTGCCAGTAGGCCGGGGGGGGATGGTTTGGAGACCCAGTACTTC.

This chain links TRBV18 with TRBJ2-7; the D gene is possibly TRBD2 (5 bases). Germline-derived CDR1 and CDR2 are KGHSH and LQKENI. Trimming took 3 bases from V and 2 from J, leaving 23 bases between them. The CDR3 runs to 18 residues. The CDR3 sequence is CASSPAGLLGPLTYEQYF. The CDR3 DNA follows: TGTGCCAGCTCACCCGCGGGCTTACTGGGTCCCCTGACCTACGAGCAGTACTTC.

This rearrangement joins TRBV5-4 to TRBJ2-3, with TRBD2 identical over 8 bases. V shed 0 bases and J 1 base; nucleotides not matched to a gene: 4. This CDR3 is 16 amino acids long. From germline, CDR1 is SGHNT and CDR2 YYREEE (reference sequence). In nucleotides, the CDR3 is TGTGCCAGCAGCTTGGTTAGGCGGGGGGGCACAGATACGCAGTATTTT. Translating it yields CASSLVRRGGTDTQYF.

This chain joins TRBV6-1 and TRBJ2-7; TRBD1 matches 8 bases. From germline, CDR1 is MNHNS and CDR2 SASEGT. V lost 4 bases and J lost 5; bases outside the gene matches: 4. The CDR3 sequence is 13 residues long. In DNA, the CDR3 is TGTGCCAGCAGTGGATACAGGGGGGACGAGCAGTACTTC. It translates to CASSGYRGDEQYF.

In this sample, this clone turned up a few times. The gene calls are TRBV7-9 and TRBJ2-7; 8 positions match TRBD1. The J segment lost 3 bases and the V segment lost 4 bases, leaving 8 bases of the junction unmatched. The CDR3 has 15 amino acids. Germline-derived CDR1 and CDR2 are SEHNR and FQNEAQ (reference sequence). The CDR3 DNA reads TGTGCCAGCAGCTCCGCCAGGGACAGGCGCTACGAGCAGTACTTC. This codes for CASSSARDRRYEQYF.

This chain joins TRBV2 and TRBJ1-6, with a tentative D call TRBD1 (6 bases). The V end was cut by 0 bases, the J end by 9 bases, with 21 bases between. Germline CDR1 reads SNHLY; CDR2 reads FYNNEI. The CDR3 is 18 amino acids. CDR3 DNA: TGTGCCAGCAGTGAAGCCCTTTCGAGGACAGCCCCGTTTTCACCCCTCCACTTT. It translates to CASSEALSRTAPFSPLHF.